The 30 T cell receptor beta chains below come from one sample, sequenced in a study of blood T cell repertoires in COVID-19. Clones were sequenced by immunoSEQ multiplex PCR, and TCRdb holds only the in-frame ones, with some missing. The profile covers nearly 250,000 clones, with around nine tenths appearing a single time and 1.5% to 2% taken by the ten largest. Specimen: peripheral blood. The receptors were gathered from a woman aged 55-75 years who had recovered from COVID-19.

The chain combines TRBV7-6 with TRBJ2-7, with a tentative D call TRBD2 (6 bases). The CDR3 has 14 residues. V dropped 5 bases and J dropped 6 bases, with 17 bases sitting between them. Germline-derived CDR1 and CDR2 are SGHVS and FNYEAQ. The CDR3 loop is CASSPGTGVLEQYF. The CDR3 DNA reads as TGTGCCAGCAGCCCCGGGACGGGGGTGCTCGAGCAGTACTTC.

This clone appeared a single time. This chain uses TRBV11-3 with TRBJ2-5; 10 bases match TRBD1. The V and J ends lost 5 bases and 5 bases, in that order; junction bases with no gene match: 11. The CDR3 has 16 amino acids. Germline values: CDR1 SGHNT, CDR2 YENEEA. Written as DNA, the CDR3 is TGTGCCAGCAGCCCCGGAGGACAGGGGGAGAGGGAGACCCAGTACTTC. Residues: CASSPGGQGERETQYF. Full variable domain (outside the CDR3, taken from reference TRBV11-3 and TRBJ2-5): EAGVVQSPRYKIIEKKQPVAFWCNPISGHNTLYWYLQNLGQGPELLIRYENEEAVDDSQLPKDRFSAERLKGVDSTLKIQPAELGDSAVYLCASSPGGQGERETQYFGPGTRLLVL.

The V gene is TRBV7-8, the J gene TRBJ2-5, with TRBD2 matching over 7 bases. Germline loops: CDR1 SGHVS, CDR2 FQNEAQ. Trimming cost V 3 bases and J 4 bases; bases outside gene matches: 11. CDR3 length equals 16 residues. CDR3 in amino acids: CASSLSDFRGGETQYF. For the CDR3, the DNA is TGTGCCAGCAGCTTGAGTGATTTCCGCGGGGGAGAGACCCAGTACTTC.

The chain couples TRBV3-1 (or the pseudogene TRBV3-2) to TRBJ2-1; D is unresolved. The V gene lost 1 base and the J gene lost 15 bases, with 16 bases spanning the gap. This CDR3 has 13 residues. In germline, CDR1 is LGHDT, CDR2 YNNKEL (reference sequence). CDR3 nucleotide sequence: TGTGCCAGCAGCCAAGGATTGGAGAATAGCCGGTTCTTC. It yields the protein CASSQGLENSRFF.

This CDR3 reads CATSDPGGAGAITDTQYF. The CDR3 DNA follows: TGTGCCACCAGTGATCCCGGAGGAGCGGGGGCGATCACAGATACGCAGTATTTT. V gene TRBV24-1 combines with J gene TRBJ2-3, with 8 bases lining up with TRBD2. The V gene end was trimmed by 3 bases and the J gene end by 2 bases; junction bases not matched to a gene: 12. CDR3 length equals 18 residues. Germline loops: CDR1 KGHDR, CDR2 SFDVKD.

The chain employs TRBV24-1 and TRBJ1-1; 8 positions match TRBD1. The V segment lost 4 bases and the J segment 5 bases; nucleotides outside the gene matches: 8. Germline CDR1 reads KGHDR; CDR2 reads SFDVKD. The CDR3 spans 15 residues. The CDR3 protein is CATSEQRQGPTEAFF. The CDR3 DNA is TGTGCCACCAGTGAACAACGACAGGGGCCAACTGAAGCTTTCTTT.

CDR3 loop: CSASRGAGAQYF. The CDR3 DNA reads as TGCAGTGCTAGTAGGGGGGCGGGGGCGCAGTACTTC. The chain combines TRBV20-1 with TRBJ2-7; D is possibly TRBD2 (7 bases). Trimming took 3 bases from V and 9 from J, leaving 15 bases between them. The germline gives CDR1 DFQATT, CDR2 SNEGSKA (reference sequence). The CDR3 covers 12 residues.

The chain couples TRBV23-1 to TRBJ1-6; 9 bases line up with TRBD1. TRBV23-1 qualifies as an ORF whose function is uncertain. The V gene end was trimmed by 1 base and the J gene end by 10 bases; junction bases not matched to a gene: 2. This CDR3 is 14 amino acids long. The CDR3 reads CASSQCTGGSPLHF. CDR3 nucleotides: TGCGCCAGCAGTCAATGCACAGGGGGCTCACCCCTCCACTTT.

The V call is TRBV7-3, the J call TRBJ2-1, with D perhaps TRBD1 (5 bases). This CDR3 has 13 residues. Germline V CDR1 and CDR2: SGHTA, FQGTGA. Trimming removed 4 bases from V and 12 bases from J, with 16 bases in between. In DNA, the CDR3 is TGTGCCAGCAGCTCTAATATGGACATGTCGCAGTTCTTC. Translated: CASSSNMDMSQFF.

The V call is TRBV6-5, the J call TRBJ2-2; no clear D. The germline V and J ends were trimmed by 5 bases and 3 bases, with 7 bases remaining between them. CDR1 MNHEY and CDR2 SVGAGI come from the germline V gene. The CDR3 runs 13 residues. The CDR3 coding sequence is TGTGCCAGCAGTCATAGAGACACCGGGGAGCTGTTTTTT. This sequence encodes CASSHRDTGELFF.

This clone was found a few times. The genes are TRBV5-6 and TRBJ1-2, with TRBD1 identical over 10 bases. Germline V gives CDR1 SGHDT, CDR2 YYEEEE. This CDR3 comprises 17 residues. V trimming: 0 bases; J trimming: 7 bases; junction bases outside the gene matches: 12. Written as DNA, the CDR3 is TGTGCCAGCAGCTTGGGCGGGACAGGGGTTCTAGGTGGTGGCTACACCTTC. It encodes CASSLGGTGVLGGGYTF.

The chain has TRBV7-6 and TRBJ1-6, with a tentative D call TRBD1 (5 bases). CDR1 SGHVS and CDR2 FNYEAQ come from the germline V gene. Trimming left V 5 bases short and J 7 bases short, with 18 bases between. The CDR3 is 16 amino acids. The DNA for the CDR3 is TGTGCCAGCAGCCGTGGTAATGGGGCGAACAATTCACCCCTCCACTTT. It specifies CASSRGNGANNSPLHF.

The sample holds a few counts of this clone. The CDR3 loop is CASRTAGGAAPYNEQFF. The CDR3 nucleotides read TGTGCCAGCAGGACCGCGGGGGGCGCCGCCCCCTACAATGAGCAGTTCTTC. This chain uses TRBV28 with TRBJ2-1; the match to TRBD2 covers 8 bases. This CDR3 contains 17 residues. Germline CDR1 is MDHEN and CDR2 is SYDVKM. V shed 6 bases and J 2 bases; nucleotides not matched to a gene: 12.

The V and J genes are TRBV6-5 and TRBJ2-2; 8 bases are a match to TRBD2. Germline CDR1 and CDR2: MNHEY and SVGAGI. V was pared by 4 bases and J by 7 bases, with 8 bases of the junction left unmatched. This CDR3 spans 15 amino acids. Here the CDR3 reads CASSSFGGAIGELFF. As DNA, the CDR3 is TGTGCCAGCAGTTCATTCGGGGGGGCGATCGGGGAGCTGTTTTTT.

The chain carries TRBV27 and TRBJ1-2; D gene ambiguous. Looked up from germline, CDR1 is MNHEY and CDR2 is SMNVEV (reference sequence). This CDR3 is built from 14 residues. V was shortened by 6 bases and J by 4 bases, with 15 bases between the two germline ends. CDR3: CASSPSGGLYGYTF. The CDR3 DNA sequence: TGTGCCAGCAGCCCCTCCGGCGGACTCTATGGCTACACCTTC.

This clone appeared a single time. The chain recombines TRBV5-1 with TRBJ2-3, with 12 bases identical to TRBD2. Germline CDR1 is SGHRS and CDR2 is YFSETQ. This CDR3 spans 18 amino acids. V was pared by 2 bases and J by 3 bases, with 10 bases of the junction left unmatched. Written as DNA, the CDR3 is TGCGCCAGCAGCTTACCTGGAAGGACTAGCGGGACGACAGATACGCAGTATTTT. Translation: CASSLPGRTSGTTDTQYF. Based on the CDR3 plus reference TRBV5-1 and TRBJ2-3, the full variable domain is KAGVTQTPRYLIKTRGQQVTLSCSPISGHRSVSWYQQTPGQGLQFLFEYFSETQRNKGNFPGRFSGRQFSNSRSEMNVSTLELGDSALYLCASSLPGRTSGTTDTQYFGPGTRLTVL.

The V and J genes are TRBV3-1 (or the pseudogene TRBV3-2) and TRBJ2-2; D call uncertain. Trimming removed 8 bases from V and 3 bases from J, with 10 bases in between. This CDR3 spans 13 amino acids. Germline CDR1 LGHDT, CDR2 YNNKEL (reference sequence). CDR3 protein: CASSPRYTGELFF. In DNA form, the CDR3 reads TGTGCCAGCTCTCCCCGGTACACCGGGGAGCTGTTTTTT.

This chain connects TRBV12-3 or TRBV12-4 to TRBJ1-3; no clear D gene. V shed 10 bases and J shed 2 bases, with 12 bases lying between them. There are 13 residues in the CDR3. The CDR3 sequence is CATAGWAGNTIYF. Written as DNA, the CDR3 is TGTGCCACCGCCGGGTGGGCTGGAAACACCATATATTTT.

This rearrangement joins TRBV5-6 to TRBJ2-7, with D perhaps TRBD1 (5 bases). Germline CDR1 reads SGHDT; CDR2 reads YYEEEE. The CDR3 extends over 14 amino acids. The germline V and J ends were trimmed by 0 bases and 1 base, with 8 bases remaining between them. CDR3 sequence: CASSLGTISYEQYF. The CDR3 nucleotides are TGTGCCAGCAGCTTGGGGACAATTTCCTACGAGCAGTACTTC.

This rearrangement joins TRBV6-5 to TRBJ2-3, with 10 bases fitting TRBD1. The CDR3 has 16 amino acids. The junction had 6 bases not matched to a gene; V was cut back by 2 bases and J by 4 bases. CDR1 is MNHEY and CDR2 is SVGAGI in the germline V gene. The CDR3 DNA follows: TGTGCCAGCAGTTACGGGACAGGGGACGGGGCAGATACGCAGTATTTT. This translates into CASSYGTGDGADTQYF.

V gene TRBV2 combines with J gene TRBJ2-7; TRBD1 aligns across 7 bases. From germline, CDR1 is SNHLY and CDR2 FYNNEI. The trim removed 6 bases at V and 3 bases at J, leaving 8 bases unmatched. The CDR3 is made up of 14 amino acids. CDR3 DNA sequence: TGTGCCAGCAGCAACCTGACAGGGAGCTACGAGCAGTACTTC. This sequence encodes CASSNLTGSYEQYF.

This clone has more than one count but fewer than ten. V and J are TRBV5-1 and TRBJ1-2; 11 positions match TRBD1. The CDR3 runs 14 residues. Trimming removed 4 bases from V and 6 bases from J; junction bases left unmatched: 5. Germline V gene sequence: CDR1 SGHRS, CDR2 YFSETQ. CDR3 sequence reads: CASSRGTGGDGYTF. The CDR3 DNA reads TGCGCCAGCAGCCGAGGGACAGGGGGAGATGGCTACACCTTC.

The chain uses TRBV7-6 and TRBJ1-3, with D possibly TRBD1 on 5 matching bases. V was shortened by 5 bases and J by 4 bases, with 21 bases between the two germline ends. The CDR3 is made up of 17 amino acids. The V gene's germline CDR1 is SGHVS and CDR2 FNYEAQ. Here the CDR3 DNA reads TGTGCCAGCAGCCCCGGGAGCCGAACGGGACTAGGAAACACCATATATTTT. Translated, it gives CASSPGSRTGLGNTIYF.

V usage is TRBV20-1 and J usage is TRBJ1-2; D not resolved. CDR3 size: 11 residues. V was clipped by 5 bases and J by 8 bases, with 12 bases between them. Germline lookup yields CDR1 DFQATT and CDR2 SNEGSKA (reference sequence). In DNA form, the CDR3 reads TGCAGTGCTCAGGAATTATCCGGCTACACCTTC. This gives the protein CSAQELSGYTF.

The chain recombines TRBV18 with TRBJ2-7, with 8 bases matching TRBD2. Per the germline V gene, CDR1 is KGHSH and CDR2 is LQKENI. There are 15 residues in the CDR3. The V gene end was trimmed by 3 bases and the J gene end by 6 bases; junction bases not matched to a gene: 10. CDR3: CASSPSGGGSTEQYF. The CDR3 region has the DNA TGTGCCAGCTCACCCTCAGGCGGGGGGTCCACCGAGCAGTACTTC.

The table lists this clone with a few counts. The chain is built from TRBV29-1 and TRBJ1-1; 11 bases align to TRBD1. CDR3 length: 15 amino acids. Germline V gene data show CDR1 as SQVTM and CDR2 as ANQGSEA. V dropped 7 bases and J dropped 4; count of bases not matched to a gene: 11. The CDR3 DNA is TGCAGCGCCCAAGGACAGGGGGCGGGTAGCACTGAAGCTTTCTTT. Protein sequence: CSAQGQGAGSTEAFF.

The V gene is TRBV2, the J gene TRBJ2-3, with a tentative D call TRBD2 (5 bases). CDR1 SNHLY and CDR2 FYNNEI come from the germline V gene. There are 13 residues in the CDR3. V lost 1 base and J lost 8, with 10 bases in between. The CDR3 DNA reads TGTGCCAGCAGTGAAGACCGGGAAGCTACGCAGTATTTT. As protein: CASSEDREATQYF.

The chain couples TRBV5-1 to TRBJ2-3; D gene unclear. This CDR3 contains 13 residues. Trimming took off 4 bases at V and 1 base at J, with 7 bases between the two ends. Germline lookup yields CDR1 SGHRS and CDR2 YFSETQ. CDR3 in DNA: TGCGCCAGCAGCCTCCCTGGCACAGATACGCAGTATTTT. Translated, it gives CASSLPGTDTQYF.

This sequence joins TRBV27 and TRBJ1-2; 7 nucleotides match TRBD1. Germline V lookup: CDR1 MNHEY, CDR2 SMNVEV (reference sequence). V was clipped by 4 bases and J by 3 bases; unmatched bases: 8. This CDR3 has 15 residues. CDR3 protein: CASSSYTGDHYGYTF. The DNA of the CDR3 is TGTGCCAGCAGTTCCTATACAGGGGACCACTATGGCTACACCTTC.

This clone was detected a few times. This rearrangement joins TRBV7-9 to TRBJ2-7, with a weak D call TRBD2 (5 bases). The germline V gene encodes CDR1 SEHNR and CDR2 FQNEAQ (reference sequence). The CDR3 sequence is 11 residues long. Trimming took off 6 bases at V and 6 bases at J, with 9 bases between the two ends. DNA for the CDR3: TGTGCCAGCAGAACGGAGGTCGAGCAGTACTTC. It specifies CASRTEVEQYF. Together with reference TRBV7-9 and TRBJ2-7, the CDR3 gives the full variable domain: DTGVSQNPRHKITKRGQNVTFRCDPISEHNRLYWYRQTLGQGPEFLTYFQNEAQLEKSRLLSDRFSAERPKGSFSTLEIQRTEQGDSAMYLCASRTEVEQYFGPGTRLTVT.